The rows below give T cell receptor beta chains drawn from one sample of a study of CD4 and CD8 cells across lung adenocarcinoma regions. TCRdb re-derived calls from the PCR reads in MiXCR, one entry per CDR3 protein. Here the sample spans tens of thousands of distinct CDR3 sequences, about 53% being singletons. The material sequenced was CD8+ T cells from the center of a lung tumor. All receptors come from a female donor with lung adenocarcinoma. The CD4 and CD8 labels of this study may be unreliable. Both conserved end residues are part of each CDR3. D genes are given only for firm matches. Part of the rows lack a size; the others show once, few, many or a class for expanded clones.

D | J | size | V | CDR3 | DNA
TRBD2 | TRBJ2-3 | - | TRBV10-2 | CASSEHGLAGGDTQYF | TGCGCCAGCAGTGAACACGGACTAGCGGGCGGAGATACGCAGTATTTT
TRBD1 | TRBJ1-5 | medium-sized | TRBV6-1 | CASSENPGQGNQPQHF | TGTGCCAGCAGTGAAAATCCGGGACAGGGCAATCAGCCCCAGCATTTT
- | TRBJ2-5 | - | TRBV4-1 | CAGGHALCSPETQYF | TGCGCCGGGGGCCACGCTCTCTGTAGCCCAGAGACCCAGTACTTC
TRBD1 | TRBJ2-3 | medium-sized | TRBV6-1 | CASSSLTFDRDGFYGTDTQYF | TGTGCCAGCAGCTCTCTCACTTTCGACAGGGATGGTTTTTATGGCACAGATACGCAGTATTTT
- | TRBJ2-7 | - | TRBV27 | CAIPGLEQYEQYF | TGTGCCATCCCGGGTCTAGAGCAATACGAGCAGTACTTC
TRBD2 | TRBJ2-3 | - | TRBV27 | CARGRGDFAQETQYF | TGTGCCAGGGGGCGGGGGGACTTTGCCCAAGAGACGCAGTATTTT
- | TRBJ2-5 | - | TRBV4-2 | CASSQDGYGQETQYF | TGTGCCAGCAGCCAAGATGGGTATGGGCAAGAGACCCAGTACTTC
TRBD1 | TRBJ2-2 | few | TRBV12-3/TRBV12-4 | CASSRQGKTGELFF | TGTGCCAGCAGTAGACAGGGGAAGACCGGGGAGCTGTTTTTT
- | TRBJ2-3 | many | TRBV11-3 | CASSLASGDTQYF | TGTGCCAGCAGCTTAGCGTCAGGGGATACGCAGTATTTT
- | TRBJ2-3 | - | TRBV10-1 | CASSAGGGGLDTETQYF | TGCGCCAGCAGCGCCGGGGGAGGGGGACTTGACACAGAGACGCAGTATTTC
- | TRBJ2-4 | once | TRBV27 | CGSSSGVGLTNTQYF | TGTGGCAGCAGCTCGGGGGTGGGACTCACAAATACGCAGTACTTC
TRBD2 | TRBJ2-7 | - | TRBV27 | CAGRGGQGQDTQYF | TGTGCGGGGCGCGGGGGTCAGGGCCAAGATACGCAGTACTTC
- | TRBJ2-3 | - | TRBV6-1 | CAGSRGSGAETQYF | TGTGCCGGCAGTAGGGGGAGTGGTGCAGAGACGCAGTATTTT
TRBD2 | TRBJ2-1 | once | TRBV23-1 | CASSQSSTEGGIVNEQFF | TGCGCCAGCAGTCAATCGTCAACGGAGGGAGGGATCGTCAATGAGCAGTTCTTC
TRBD1 | TRBJ2-3 | once | TRBV6-1 | CASRVREAASTGAQYF | TGTGCCAGCAGGGTCCGAGAGGCTGCGAGCACAGGGGCGCAGTATTTT
- | TRBJ2-3 | - | TRBV27 | CARSLRHQETQYF | TGTGCCCGCAGTTTACGACACCAAGAGACGCAGTATTTT
- | TRBJ2-4 | - | TRBV10-2 | CATGVGGEGTQYF | TGCGCCACGGGTGTAGGAGGCGAGGGTACGCAGTACTTC
- | TRBJ2-7 | - | TRBV27 | CASSLRLPDEQYF | TGTGCCAGCAGTCTACGGTTACCTGACGAGCAGTACTTC
TRBD2 | TRBJ2-1 | many | TRBV10-2 | CASSGVGGSGSGYEQFF | TGCGCCAGCAGTGGGGTGGGGGGTAGCGGGAGTGGATACGAGCAGTTCTTC
- | TRBJ1-1 | - | TRBV27 | CASRTTGGYTEAFF | TGTGCCAGCAGAACTACGGGGGGGTACACTGAAGCTTTCTTT
- | TRBJ2-3 | - | TRBV10-2 | CASTRAGGNNEQFF | TGTGCCAGCACCCGGGCCGGGGGCAACAATGAGCAGTTCTTT
TRBD2 | TRBJ2-4 | - | TRBV10-1 | CASSESPPGLAGVQKTQYF | TGCGCCAGCAGTGAGTCGCCACCGGGACTAGCGGGAGTGCAAAAGACTCAGTACTTC
- | TRBJ2-3 | - | TRBV10-1 | CASRAGPDPDTQYF | TGCGCCAGCAGAGCCGGGCCGGACCCAGATACGCAGTATTTT
TRBD1 | TRBJ1-1 | once | TRBV6-5 | CASSYAGQGRAEAFF | TGTGCCAGCAGTTATGCGGGACAGGGGAGGGCTGAAGCTTTCTTT
TRBD2 | TRBJ2-1 | - | TRBV27 | CASSSPGTSGTYTQFF | TGTGCCAGCAGCTCTCCGGGGACTAGCGGCACTTATACGCAGTTTTTC
TRBD1 | TRBJ2-1 | many | TRBV6-1 | CASSVGQGQGARREQFF | TGTGCCAGCAGTGTGGGGCAGGGACAGGGGGCGCGTCGGGAGCAGTTCTTC
TRBD1 | TRBJ2-1 | - | TRBV6-5 | CASSTDRANNNELFF | TGTGCCAGCAGTACCGACAGGGCGAACAACAATGAGCTGTTCTTT
- | TRBJ2-3 | large | TRBV27 | CASRQRVGLTDTQYF | TGTGCCAGCAGGCAGCGGGTAGGACTCACAGATACGCAGTATTTT
TRBD2 | TRBJ2-1 | - | TRBV6-5 | CASSYSGGGYDEQFF | TGTGCCAGCAGTTACTCGGGGGGGGGGTACGATGAGCAGTTCTTC
TRBD1 | TRBJ2-5 | - | TRBV5-4 | CASSFGTGGDQETQYF | TGTGCCAGCAGCTTCGGGACAGGAGGAGACCAAGAGACCCAGTACTTC
- | TRBJ2-4 | - | TRBV27 | CGRGAKDIQYF | TGTGGCCGGGGTGCTAAAGACATTCAGTACTTC
- | TRBJ2-7 | few | TRBV27 | CARGQGGRDKETQYF | TGTGCCAGGGGGCAGGGGGGCCGTGACAAAGAGACGCAGTACTTC
- | TRBJ2-3 | - | TRBV10-2 | CAGGTGGRDTETQYF | TGCGCCGGGGGTACGGGGGGACGGGACACAGAGACCCAGTATTTC